This TCR beta chain appears in the sequencing data of a study of a mutant IDH1 vaccine in newly diagnosed glioma. Study details: Treatment recipients were about 62% male and about 40% female, and their mean age was approximately 42 years. Prior therapy was radiotherapy, temozolomide, or both; most received both. Study-wide findings and caveats: Pseudoprogression appears to have had no connection to changes in top peripheral T cell clonotypes.

This clone was seen a single time. What it binds is not known. Libraries were prepared by immunoSEQ multiplex PCR; TCRdb keeps only in-frame clonotypes and omits some of them. Among about 24,000 clones listed, around 80% were seen once. Time point indicated: week 11, during vaccination. Each dose of the vaccine consisted of 300 ug of mutant IDH1 20-mer peptide, with topical imiquimod. The CDR3 consists of 16 residues. After removal of 7 bases from V and 4 bases from J, the junction contained 10 bases not matched to a gene. In germline, CDR1 is SNHLY, CDR2 FYNNEI. This receptor was obtained from a man aged 35-49 years with glioma. The material was PBMCs, obtained from a glioma patient whose treatment included an IDH1 peptide vaccine. The genes are TRBV2 and TRBJ2-5, with 12 bases matching TRBD2. The CDR3 here is CASMLAGGNSGETQYF. The CDR3 region has the DNA TGTGCCAGCATGCTAGCGGGAGGGAATTCGGGAGAGACCCAGTACTTC.